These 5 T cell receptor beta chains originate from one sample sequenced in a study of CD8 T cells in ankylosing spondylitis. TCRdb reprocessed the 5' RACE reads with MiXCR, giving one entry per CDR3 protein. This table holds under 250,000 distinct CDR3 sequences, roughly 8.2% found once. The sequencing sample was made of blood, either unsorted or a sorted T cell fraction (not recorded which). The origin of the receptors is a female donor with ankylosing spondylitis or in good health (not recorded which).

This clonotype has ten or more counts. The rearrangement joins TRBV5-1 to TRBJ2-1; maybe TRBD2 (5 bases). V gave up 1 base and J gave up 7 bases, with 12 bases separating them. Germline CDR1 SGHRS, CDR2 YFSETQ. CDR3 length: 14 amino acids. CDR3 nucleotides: TGCGCCAGCAGCTTGCGGGGAGAGTCGAATGAGCAGTTCTTC. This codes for CASSLRGESNEQFF.

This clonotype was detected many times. The CDR3 nucleotides are TGCAGTGCTAGTCCGGGCCCCTTACGAGGAGAGACCCAGTACTTC. This translates into CSASPGPLRGETQYF. The rearrangement uses TRBV20-1 and TRBJ2-5; D is undetermined. Germline values: CDR1 DFQATT, CDR2 SNEGSKA (reference sequence). CDR3 length: 15 amino acids. V was clipped by 3 bases and J by 4 bases, with 18 bases between them.

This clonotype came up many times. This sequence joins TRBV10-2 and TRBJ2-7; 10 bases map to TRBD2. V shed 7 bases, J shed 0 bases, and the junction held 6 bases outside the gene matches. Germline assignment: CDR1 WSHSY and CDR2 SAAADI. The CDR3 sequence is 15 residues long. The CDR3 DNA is TGCGCCAGCAACGAACTAGCGGGGTACTCCTACGAGCAGTACTTC. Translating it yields CASNELAGYSYEQYF.

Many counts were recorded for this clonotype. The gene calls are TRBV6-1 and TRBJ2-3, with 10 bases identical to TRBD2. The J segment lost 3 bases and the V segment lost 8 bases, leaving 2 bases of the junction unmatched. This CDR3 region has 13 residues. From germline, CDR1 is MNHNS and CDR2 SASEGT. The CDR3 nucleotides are TGTGCCAGCCGTAGCGGGAGGACAGATACGCAGTATTTT. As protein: CASRSGRTDTQYF.

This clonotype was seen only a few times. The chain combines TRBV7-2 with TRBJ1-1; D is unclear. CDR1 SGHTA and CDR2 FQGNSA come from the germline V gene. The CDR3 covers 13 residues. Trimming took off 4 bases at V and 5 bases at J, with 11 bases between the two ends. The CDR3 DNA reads TGTGCCAGCAGCTCTAAAGGAAGGACTGAAGCTTTCTTT. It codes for CASSSKGRTEAFF.